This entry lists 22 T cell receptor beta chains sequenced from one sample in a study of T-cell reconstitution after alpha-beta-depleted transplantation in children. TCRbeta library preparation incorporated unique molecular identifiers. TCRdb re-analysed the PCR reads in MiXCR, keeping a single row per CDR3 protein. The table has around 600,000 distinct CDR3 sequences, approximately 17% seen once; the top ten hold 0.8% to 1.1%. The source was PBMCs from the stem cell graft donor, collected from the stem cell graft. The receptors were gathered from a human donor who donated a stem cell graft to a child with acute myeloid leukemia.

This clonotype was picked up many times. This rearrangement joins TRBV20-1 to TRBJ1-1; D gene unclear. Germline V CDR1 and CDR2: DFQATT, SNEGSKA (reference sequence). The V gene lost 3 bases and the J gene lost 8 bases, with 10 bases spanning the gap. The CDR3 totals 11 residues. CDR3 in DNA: TGCAGTGCTAGTAGCGGGCCAGAAGCTTTCTTT. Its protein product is CSASSGPEAFF.

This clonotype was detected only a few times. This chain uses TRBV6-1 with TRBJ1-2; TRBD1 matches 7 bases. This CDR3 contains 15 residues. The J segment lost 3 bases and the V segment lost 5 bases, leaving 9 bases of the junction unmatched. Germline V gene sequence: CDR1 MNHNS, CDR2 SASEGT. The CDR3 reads CASSQLQGGDYGYTF. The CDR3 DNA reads TGTGCCAGCAGTCAACTGCAGGGGGGCGACTATGGCTACACCTTC.

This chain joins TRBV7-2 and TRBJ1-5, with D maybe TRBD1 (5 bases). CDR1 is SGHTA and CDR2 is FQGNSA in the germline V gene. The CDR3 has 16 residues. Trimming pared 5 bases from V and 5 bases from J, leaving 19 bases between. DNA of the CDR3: TGTGCCAGCAGCATGCCGACTCTTATGGGGGATCAGCCCCAGCATTTT. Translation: CASSMPTLMGDQPQHF.

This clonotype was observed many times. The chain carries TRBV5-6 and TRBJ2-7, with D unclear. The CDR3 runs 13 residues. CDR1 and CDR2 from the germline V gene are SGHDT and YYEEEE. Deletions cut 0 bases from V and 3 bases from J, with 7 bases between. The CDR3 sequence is CASSLEPNYEQYF. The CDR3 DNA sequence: TGTGCCAGCAGCTTGGAGCCTAACTACGAGCAGTACTTC.

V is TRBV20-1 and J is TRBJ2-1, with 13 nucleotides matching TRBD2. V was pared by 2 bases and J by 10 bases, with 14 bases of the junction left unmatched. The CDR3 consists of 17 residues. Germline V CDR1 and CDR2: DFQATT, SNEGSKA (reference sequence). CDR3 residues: CSARPALTSGGAGEQFF. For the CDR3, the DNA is TGCAGTGCTAGACCCGCTTTAACTAGCGGGGGGGCCGGCGAGCAGTTCTTC.

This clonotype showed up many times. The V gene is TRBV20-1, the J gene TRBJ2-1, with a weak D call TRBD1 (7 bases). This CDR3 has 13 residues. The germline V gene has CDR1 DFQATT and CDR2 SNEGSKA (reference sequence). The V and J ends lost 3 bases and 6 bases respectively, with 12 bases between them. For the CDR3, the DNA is TGCAGTGCTAGCAGGGGGAGGTCCAATGAGCAGTTCTTC. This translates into CSASRGRSNEQFF.

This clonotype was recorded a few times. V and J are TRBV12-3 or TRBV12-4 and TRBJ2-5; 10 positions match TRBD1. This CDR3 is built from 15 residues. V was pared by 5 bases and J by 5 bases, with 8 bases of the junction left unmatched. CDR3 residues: CASSGPTGGYETQYF. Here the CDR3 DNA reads TGTGCCAGCAGTGGCCCGACAGGGGGCTACGAGACCCAGTACTTC.

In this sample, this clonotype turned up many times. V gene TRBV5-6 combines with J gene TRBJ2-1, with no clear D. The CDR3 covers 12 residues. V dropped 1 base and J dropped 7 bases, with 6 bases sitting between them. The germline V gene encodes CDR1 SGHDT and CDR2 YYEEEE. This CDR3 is CASSLYGNEQFF. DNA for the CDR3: TGTGCCAGCAGCTTGTATGGGAATGAGCAGTTCTTC. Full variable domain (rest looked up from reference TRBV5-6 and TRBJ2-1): DAGVTQSPTHLIKTRGQQVTLRCSPKSGHDTVSWYQQALGQGPQFIFQYYEEEERQRGNFPDRFSGHQFPNYSSELNVNALLLGDSALYLCASSLYGNEQFFGPGTRLTVL.

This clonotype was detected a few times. In nucleotides, the CDR3 is TGTGCCAGCAGCTTAGCGCGGCGGGGGGCCACCAATGAGCAGTTCTTC. Residues: CASSLARRGATNEQFF. The chain has TRBV7-6 and TRBJ2-1; 8 bases agree with TRBD2. Germline loops: CDR1 SGHVS, CDR2 FNYEAQ. J lost 6 bases, V lost 0 bases, and 7 bases had no gene match. The CDR3 is 16 residues long.

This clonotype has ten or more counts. The DNA for the CDR3 is TGCAGTGCGAGGGTCCCAGGCCGGGGGGGAACCTACGAGCAGTACTTC. Translating it yields CSARVPGRGGTYEQYF. The chain recombines TRBV20-1 with TRBJ2-7; TRBD2 matches 8 bases. Germline CDR1 reads DFQATT; CDR2 reads SNEGSKA (reference sequence). The trim removed 6 bases at V and 2 bases at J, leaving 15 bases unmatched. CDR3 length equals 16 residues.

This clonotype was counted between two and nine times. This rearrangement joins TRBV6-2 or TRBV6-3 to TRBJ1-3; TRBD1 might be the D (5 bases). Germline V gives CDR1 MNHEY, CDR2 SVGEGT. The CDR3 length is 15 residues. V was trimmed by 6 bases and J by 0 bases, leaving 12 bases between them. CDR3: CASSFDRYSGNTIYF. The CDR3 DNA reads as TGTGCCAGCAGCTTCGACAGATACTCTGGAAACACCATATATTTT.

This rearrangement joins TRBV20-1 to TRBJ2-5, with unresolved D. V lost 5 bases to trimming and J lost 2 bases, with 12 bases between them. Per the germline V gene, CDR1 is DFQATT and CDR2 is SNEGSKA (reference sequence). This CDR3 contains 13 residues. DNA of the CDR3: TGCAGTGCTCCGTACCTTTCACAAGAGACCCAGTACTTC. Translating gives CSAPYLSQETQYF.

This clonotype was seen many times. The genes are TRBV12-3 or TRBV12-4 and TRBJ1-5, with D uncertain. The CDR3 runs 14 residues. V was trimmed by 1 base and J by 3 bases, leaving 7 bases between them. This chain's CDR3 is CASSLGQFNQPQHF. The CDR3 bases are TGTGCCAGCAGTTTAGGGCAGTTCAATCAGCCCCAGCATTTT.

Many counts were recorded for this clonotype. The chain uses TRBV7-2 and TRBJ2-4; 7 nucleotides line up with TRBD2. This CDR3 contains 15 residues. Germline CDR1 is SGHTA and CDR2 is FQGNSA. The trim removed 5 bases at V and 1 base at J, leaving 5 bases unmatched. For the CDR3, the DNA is TGTGCCAGCAGCCTCCACGGGGGGGCCAAAAACATTCAGTACTTC. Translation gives CASSLHGGAKNIQYF.

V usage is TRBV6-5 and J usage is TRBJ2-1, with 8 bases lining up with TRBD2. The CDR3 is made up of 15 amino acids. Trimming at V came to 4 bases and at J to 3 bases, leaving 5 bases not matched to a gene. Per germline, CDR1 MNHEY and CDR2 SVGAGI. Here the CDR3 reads CASSFDSGGYNEQFF. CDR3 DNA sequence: TGTGCCAGCAGTTTCGACAGCGGGGGCTACAATGAGCAGTTCTTC.

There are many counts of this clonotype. CDR3 loop: CSAPGTSAVTYNEQFF. The CDR3 coding sequence is TGCAGTGCCCCCGGGACTAGCGCGGTAACCTACAATGAGCAGTTCTTC. The chain joins TRBV20-1 to TRBJ2-1, with 10 bases matching TRBD2. Per germline, CDR1 DFQATT and CDR2 SNEGSKA (reference sequence). The length of the CDR3 is 16 residues. The J segment lost 2 bases and the V segment lost 6 bases, leaving 10 bases of the junction unmatched.

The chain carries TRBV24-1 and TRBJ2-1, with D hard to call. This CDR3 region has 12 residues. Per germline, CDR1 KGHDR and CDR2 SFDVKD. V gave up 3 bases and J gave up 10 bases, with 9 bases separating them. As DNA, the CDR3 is TGTGCCACCAGTGATGAAATGAGAGAGCAGTTCTTC. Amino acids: CATSDEMREQFF.

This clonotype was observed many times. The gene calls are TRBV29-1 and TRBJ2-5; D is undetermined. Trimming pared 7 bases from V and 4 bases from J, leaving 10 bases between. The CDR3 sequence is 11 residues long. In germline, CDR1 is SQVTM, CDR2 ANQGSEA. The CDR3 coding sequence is TGCAGCGCAAGGGTCACAGAGACCCAGTACTTC. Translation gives CSARVTETQYF.

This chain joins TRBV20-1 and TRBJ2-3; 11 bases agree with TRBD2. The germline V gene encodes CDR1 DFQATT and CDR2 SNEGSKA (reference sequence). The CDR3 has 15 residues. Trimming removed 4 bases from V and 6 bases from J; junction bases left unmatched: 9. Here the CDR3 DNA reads TGCAGTGCTATAGGGACTAGCGGCCTTTTGGATACGCAGTATTTT. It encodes CSAIGTSGLLDTQYF.

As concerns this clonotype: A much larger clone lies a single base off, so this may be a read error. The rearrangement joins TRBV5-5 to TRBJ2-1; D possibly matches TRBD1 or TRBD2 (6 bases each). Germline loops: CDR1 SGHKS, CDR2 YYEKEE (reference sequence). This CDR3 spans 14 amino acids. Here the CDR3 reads CASSLEGGGNEHFF. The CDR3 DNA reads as TGTGCCAGCAGCTTGGAAGGAGGGGGGAATGAGCATTTCTTC.

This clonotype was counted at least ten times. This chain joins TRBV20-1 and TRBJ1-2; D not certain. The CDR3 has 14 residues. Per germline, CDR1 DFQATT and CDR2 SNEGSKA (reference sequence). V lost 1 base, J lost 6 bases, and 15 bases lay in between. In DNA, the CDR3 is TGCAGTGCTAGAGCGGGCGGGCGGTCGGATGGCTACACCTTC. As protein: CSARAGGRSDGYTF.

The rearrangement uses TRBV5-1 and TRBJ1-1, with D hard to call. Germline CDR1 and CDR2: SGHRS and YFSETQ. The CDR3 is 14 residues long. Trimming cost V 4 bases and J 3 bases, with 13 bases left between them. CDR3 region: CASSPDPLDTEAFF. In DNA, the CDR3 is TGCGCCAGCAGCCCGGATCCCCTGGACACTGAAGCTTTCTTT.